This entry features one T cell receptor beta chain sequence. Between the trimmed V and J ends, which lost 3 bases and 4 bases, there was a span of 9 bases. This CDR3 region has 12 residues. CDR1 DFQATT and CDR2 SNEGSKA come from the germline V gene (reference sequence). This record comes from a study of T cell responses to AZD1222 COVID-19 vaccine. The wider study: Pooling covered second doses at about 4 or about 12 weeks.

TCRdb's copy holds only in-frame clones and misses some; the assay was immunoSEQ multiplex PCR. The repertoire has about 190,000 clones, roughly 88% of them found once; the top ten carry 0.95% to 1%. The receptor comes from an adult in good health. This chain joins TRBV20-1 and TRBJ1-2; no clear D. The source material was peripheral blood, sampled on day 0 of AZD1222 vaccination. The CDR3 DNA is TGCAGTGCTAGTTTAGTCGGCTATGGCTACACCTTC. This translates into CSASLVGYGYTF.